These T cell receptor beta chains were read from a single sample in a study of cytomegalovirus exposure and HLA in healthy donors. The assay was immunoSEQ multiplex PCR, and TCRdb's table has in-frame clones only and misses some. Found here are some 160,000 clones, about 75% of them singletons; the top ten hold around 4.2%. The sample comprised PBMCs. These receptors all stem from a man aged 60-69 years in good health and CMV-seronegative. CDR3s include the opening cysteine and the closing phenylalanine or tryptophan. A D gene is named only where the DNA matches it firmly. Size is stated for part of the rows, as once, few or many counts, or as a class when the clone is expanded.

J gene: TRBJ2-1; D gene: -; V gene: TRBV5-1; clone size: -; CDR3 length: 14; CDR3 DNA: TGCGCCAGCAGCTTGGGCGGAATTAGCAATGAGCAGTTCTTC; CDR3 protein: CASSLGGISNEQFF
J gene: TRBJ2-7; D gene: TRBD2; V gene: TRBV9; clone size: -; CDR3 length: 18; CDR3 DNA: TGTGCCAGCAGCGTAGGGACCGTAGCGGGAGGGGGCAACTACGAGCAGTACTTC; CDR3 protein: CASSVGTVAGGGNYEQYF
J gene: TRBJ2-2; D gene: -; V gene: TRBV6-6; clone size: -; CDR3 length: 14; CDR3 DNA: TGTGCCAGCAGTTTCGGACTTTTCCTCGGGGAGCTGTTTTTT; CDR3 protein: CASSFGLFLGELFF
J gene: TRBJ1-2; D gene: -; V gene: TRBV10-3; clone size: few; CDR3 length: 12; CDR3 DNA: TGTGCCATCAGCCGGGACACAGGTGGCTACACCTTC; CDR3 protein: CAISRDTGGYTF
J gene: TRBJ1-1; D gene: -; V gene: TRBV2; clone size: -; CDR3 length: 14; CDR3 DNA: TGTGCCAGCACCACAGGGCTAACGAACACTGAAGCTTTCTTT; CDR3 protein: CASTTGLTNTEAFF
J gene: TRBJ2-1; D gene: TRBD2; V gene: TRBV19; clone size: -; CDR3 length: 16; CDR3 DNA: TGTGCCAGTACCCCGGGGCTAGCGGCACCCTACAATGAGCAGTTCTTC; CDR3 protein: CASTPGLAAPYNEQFF
J gene: TRBJ2-7; D gene: -; V gene: TRBV23-1; clone size: once; CDR3 length: 15; CDR3 DNA: TGCGCCAGCAGTCATCCGAGGGTGGGGAAGTACGAGCAGTACTTC; CDR3 protein: CASSHPRVGKYEQYF
J gene: TRBJ2-5; D gene: -; V gene: TRBV5-1; clone size: -; CDR3 length: 14; CDR3 DNA: TGCGCCAGCAGCTCCGGACAAACACAAGAGACCCAGTACTTC; CDR3 protein: CASSSGQTQETQYF
J gene: TRBJ2-2; D gene: TRBD2; V gene: TRBV18; clone size: once; CDR3 length: 17; CDR3 DNA: TGTGCCAGCTCACCATCAGGACTAGCGGGTAGCACCGGGGAGCTGTTTTTT; CDR3 protein: CASSPSGLAGSTGELFF
J gene: TRBJ2-2; D gene: -; V gene: TRBV11-3; clone size: -; CDR3 length: 16; CDR3 DNA: TGTGCCAGCAGCTTAGGGCCTCTTTCGAACACCGGGGAGCTGTTTTTT; CDR3 protein: CASSLGPLSNTGELFF
J gene: TRBJ2-1; D gene: TRBD2; V gene: TRBV28; clone size: few; CDR3 length: 21; CDR3 DNA: TGTGCCAGCAGTTTTTCGTCACGGGAGGGCTACAAGCTGATTCTTTACAATGAGCAGTTCTTC; CDR3 protein: CASSFSSREGYKLILYNEQFF
J gene: TRBJ1-4; D gene: TRBD1; V gene: TRBV5-4; clone size: few; CDR3 length: 14; CDR3 DNA: TGTGCCAGCAGCCGGACAGGGGATAATGAAAAACTGTTTTTT; CDR3 protein: CASSRTGDNEKLFF
J gene: TRBJ2-2; D gene: TRBD2; V gene: TRBV5-4; clone size: -; CDR3 length: 16; CDR3 DNA: TGTGCCAGCAGCTTGGTGGGCGGGAGCCACACCGGGGAGCTGTTTTTT; CDR3 protein: CASSLVGGSHTGELFF
J gene: TRBJ1-5; D gene: -; V gene: TRBV6-5; clone size: -; CDR3 length: 15; CDR3 DNA: TGTGCCAGCAGCCCGGGACAATTTAGCAATCAGCCCCAGCATTTT; CDR3 protein: CASSPGQFSNQPQHF
J gene: TRBJ1-2; D gene: -; V gene: TRBV6-6; clone size: -; CDR3 length: 15; CDR3 DNA: TGTGCCAGCCGCAAAGATCCGTCCGGGGTCAATGGCTACACCTTC; CDR3 protein: CASRKDPSGVNGYTF
J gene: TRBJ2-4; D gene: TRBD2; V gene: TRBV30; clone size: -; CDR3 length: 16; CDR3 DNA: TGTGCCTGGATGAAGGGCCCGACTAGCGGGAAAAACATTCAGTACTTC; CDR3 protein: CAWMKGPTSGKNIQYF
J gene: TRBJ2-1; D gene: -; V gene: TRBV20-1; clone size: -; CDR3 length: 11; CDR3 DNA: TGCAGTGCTAGCGGGGACAATGAGCAGTTCTTC; CDR3 protein: CSASGDNEQFF
J gene: TRBJ2-1; D gene: TRBD1; V gene: TRBV7-7; clone size: few; CDR3 length: 14; CDR3 DNA: TGTGCCAGCAGCCGGCGGACAGGGGACAATGAGCAGTTCTTC; CDR3 protein: CASSRRTGDNEQFF
J gene: TRBJ1-2; D gene: TRBD1; V gene: TRBV5-4; clone size: -; CDR3 length: 13; CDR3 DNA: TGTGCCAGCAGCTTGTTGGGACAGGGTCCTTACACCTTC; CDR3 protein: CASSLLGQGPYTF
J gene: TRBJ2-1; D gene: TRBD1; V gene: TRBV7-2; clone size: -; CDR3 length: 14; CDR3 DNA: TGTGCCAGCAGCTCGGGACAGGGAAGCGATGAGCAGTTCTTC; CDR3 protein: CASSSGQGSDEQFF
J gene: TRBJ2-3; D gene: -; V gene: TRBV7-3; clone size: -; CDR3 length: 14; CDR3 DNA: TGTGCCAGCAGCTTTGGTAGTGGCACAGATACGCAGTATTTT; CDR3 protein: CASSFGSGTDTQYF
J gene: TRBJ2-5; D gene: TRBD2; V gene: TRBV4-1; clone size: -; CDR3 length: 15; CDR3 DNA: TGCGCCAGCAGTCCAGGACTAGCGATACAAGAGACCCAGTACTTC; CDR3 protein: CASSPGLAIQETQYF
J gene: TRBJ2-7; D gene: TRBD2; V gene: TRBV19; clone size: -; CDR3 length: 15; CDR3 DNA: TGTGCCAGTAGTCTCAGACTAGCGGGAGGGCTCGAGCAGTACTTC; CDR3 protein: CASSLRLAGGLEQYF
J gene: TRBJ2-5; D gene: TRBD1; V gene: TRBV7-2; clone size: -; CDR3 length: 15; CDR3 DNA: TGTGCCAGCAGCCCTCAGTGGACAGGACAAGAGACCCAGTACTTC; CDR3 protein: CASSPQWTGQETQYF
J gene: TRBJ1-2; D gene: -; V gene: TRBV19; clone size: -; CDR3 length: 14; CDR3 DNA: TGTGCCAGTAGTATAGTGGGGCAGTCCTATGGCTACACCTTC; CDR3 protein: CASSIVGQSYGYTF
J gene: TRBJ1-6; D gene: -; V gene: TRBV14; clone size: -; CDR3 length: 15; CDR3 DNA: TGTGCCAGCAGCCAAGATTATGGGAGAGGCTCACCCCTCCACTTT; CDR3 protein: CASSQDYGRGSPLHF
J gene: TRBJ2-1; D gene: TRBD2; V gene: TRBV6-5; clone size: few; CDR3 length: 15; CDR3 DNA: TGTGCCAGCAGTTACCTGGCGGGAGTGCCGGATGAGCAGTTCTTC; CDR3 protein: CASSYLAGVPDEQFF
J gene: TRBJ1-3; D gene: -; V gene: TRBV11-2; clone size: few; CDR3 length: 17; CDR3 DNA: TGTGCCAGCAGCTTAAATCTAGGACAAGCCTCTGGAAACACCATATATTTT; CDR3 protein: CASSLNLGQASGNTIYF
J gene: TRBJ1-6; D gene: -; V gene: TRBV30; clone size: once; CDR3 length: 13; CDR3 DNA: TGTGCCTGGGACGAGCAGGGAAATTCACCCCTCCACTTT; CDR3 protein: CAWDEQGNSPLHF
J gene: TRBJ1-2; D gene: -; V gene: TRBV27; clone size: few; CDR3 length: 13; CDR3 DNA: TGTGCCAGCAGTCAAATAAGAGAAGCAGGCTACACCTTC; CDR3 protein: CASSQIREAGYTF
J gene: TRBJ2-1; D gene: -; V gene: TRBV7-9; clone size: -; CDR3 length: 11; CDR3 DNA: TGTGCCAGGGCCCACAACAATGAGCAGTTCTTC; CDR3 protein: CARAHNNEQFF
J gene: TRBJ1-2; D gene: -; V gene: TRBV5-6; clone size: -; CDR3 length: 15; CDR3 DNA: TGTGCCAGCAGACCAACCCGGGTCCCTAGAGATGGCTACACCTTC; CDR3 protein: CASRPTRVPRDGYTF
J gene: TRBJ2-1; D gene: TRBD2; V gene: TRBV10-3; clone size: -; CDR3 length: 15; CDR3 DNA: TGTGCCATCAGTGAAATAGCGGGCGATTACAATGAGCAGTTCTTC; CDR3 protein: CAISEIAGDYNEQFF
J gene: TRBJ1-2; D gene: TRBD1; V gene: TRBV19; clone size: -; CDR3 length: 15; CDR3 DNA: TGTGCCAGTAGTATAGACCCTGAAAACAGGGGAGGCTACACCTTC; CDR3 protein: CASSIDPENRGGYTF
J gene: TRBJ1-5; D gene: -; V gene: TRBV2; clone size: -; CDR3 length: 15; CDR3 DNA: TGTGCCAGCAGTCCTACAGGGTGGGAAAATCAGCCCCAGCATTTT; CDR3 protein: CASSPTGWENQPQHF
J gene: TRBJ2-7; D gene: TRBD2; V gene: TRBV18; clone size: few; CDR3 length: 15; CDR3 DNA: TGTGCCAGCTCACCTCGGACTAGCGGGAGCTACGAGCAGTACTTC; CDR3 protein: CASSPRTSGSYEQYF
J gene: TRBJ1-2; D gene: -; V gene: TRBV7-9; clone size: few; CDR3 length: 13; CDR3 DNA: TGTGCCAGCAGAAGTACAGGGAACTATGGCTACACCTTC; CDR3 protein: CASRSTGNYGYTF
J gene: TRBJ2-5; D gene: TRBD2; V gene: TRBV4-3; clone size: -; CDR3 length: 15; CDR3 DNA: TGCGCCAGCAGCCAAGATCGGGAGGGTGGGGAGACCCAGTACTTC; CDR3 protein: CASSQDREGGETQYF
J gene: TRBJ2-1; D gene: TRBD2; V gene: TRBV5-6; clone size: -; CDR3 length: 18; CDR3 DNA: TGTGCCAGCAGCTGGTTTAGCGGGGGGATTGGGGTTTACAATGAGCAGTTCTTC; CDR3 protein: CASSWFSGGIGVYNEQFF
J gene: TRBJ2-7; D gene: TRBD2; V gene: TRBV30; clone size: -; CDR3 length: 13; CDR3 DNA: TGTGCCGGGGAGGGCCGGGTTAGTGGCGAGCAGTACTTC; CDR3 protein: CAGEGRVSGEQYF
J gene: TRBJ2-5; D gene: TRBD2; V gene: TRBV5-4; clone size: -; CDR3 length: 16; CDR3 DNA: TGTGCCAGCAGCTTGGCGACTAGCGGGGCACAAGAGACCCAGTACTTC; CDR3 protein: CASSLATSGAQETQYF
J gene: TRBJ2-2; D gene: TRBD2; V gene: TRBV5-1; clone size: -; CDR3 length: 15; CDR3 DNA: TGCGCCAGCAGCTTGGAACTAGCGGGAGCCGGGGAGCTGTTTTTT; CDR3 protein: CASSLELAGAGELFF
J gene: TRBJ1-6; D gene: TRBD1; V gene: TRBV2; clone size: -; CDR3 length: 15; CDR3 DNA: TGTGCCAGCAGCCCCGGGACAGGGGCGAATTCACCCCTCCACTTT; CDR3 protein: CASSPGTGANSPLHF
J gene: TRBJ2-5; D gene: -; V gene: TRBV28; clone size: few; CDR3 length: 14; CDR3 DNA: TGTGCCAGCTGGGGGCTTAGACAGAGGGAGACCCAGTACTTC; CDR3 protein: CASWGLRQRETQYF
J gene: TRBJ2-1; D gene: -; V gene: TRBV5-1; clone size: -; CDR3 length: 14; CDR3 DNA: TGCGCCAGCAGCTTGTCGGGAGATCGAAATGAGCAGTTCTTC; CDR3 protein: CASSLSGDRNEQFF
J gene: TRBJ1-2; D gene: -; V gene: TRBV28; clone size: -; CDR3 length: 12; CDR3 DNA: TGTGCCAGCAGTTTGGCACGGGGTGGCTACACCTTC; CDR3 protein: CASSLARGGYTF
J gene: TRBJ1-5; D gene: -; V gene: TRBV19; clone size: -; CDR3 length: 16; CDR3 DNA: TGTGCCAGTAAAAAGGGGAGGAATATCGGCAATCAGCCCCAGCATTTT; CDR3 protein: CASKKGRNIGNQPQHF